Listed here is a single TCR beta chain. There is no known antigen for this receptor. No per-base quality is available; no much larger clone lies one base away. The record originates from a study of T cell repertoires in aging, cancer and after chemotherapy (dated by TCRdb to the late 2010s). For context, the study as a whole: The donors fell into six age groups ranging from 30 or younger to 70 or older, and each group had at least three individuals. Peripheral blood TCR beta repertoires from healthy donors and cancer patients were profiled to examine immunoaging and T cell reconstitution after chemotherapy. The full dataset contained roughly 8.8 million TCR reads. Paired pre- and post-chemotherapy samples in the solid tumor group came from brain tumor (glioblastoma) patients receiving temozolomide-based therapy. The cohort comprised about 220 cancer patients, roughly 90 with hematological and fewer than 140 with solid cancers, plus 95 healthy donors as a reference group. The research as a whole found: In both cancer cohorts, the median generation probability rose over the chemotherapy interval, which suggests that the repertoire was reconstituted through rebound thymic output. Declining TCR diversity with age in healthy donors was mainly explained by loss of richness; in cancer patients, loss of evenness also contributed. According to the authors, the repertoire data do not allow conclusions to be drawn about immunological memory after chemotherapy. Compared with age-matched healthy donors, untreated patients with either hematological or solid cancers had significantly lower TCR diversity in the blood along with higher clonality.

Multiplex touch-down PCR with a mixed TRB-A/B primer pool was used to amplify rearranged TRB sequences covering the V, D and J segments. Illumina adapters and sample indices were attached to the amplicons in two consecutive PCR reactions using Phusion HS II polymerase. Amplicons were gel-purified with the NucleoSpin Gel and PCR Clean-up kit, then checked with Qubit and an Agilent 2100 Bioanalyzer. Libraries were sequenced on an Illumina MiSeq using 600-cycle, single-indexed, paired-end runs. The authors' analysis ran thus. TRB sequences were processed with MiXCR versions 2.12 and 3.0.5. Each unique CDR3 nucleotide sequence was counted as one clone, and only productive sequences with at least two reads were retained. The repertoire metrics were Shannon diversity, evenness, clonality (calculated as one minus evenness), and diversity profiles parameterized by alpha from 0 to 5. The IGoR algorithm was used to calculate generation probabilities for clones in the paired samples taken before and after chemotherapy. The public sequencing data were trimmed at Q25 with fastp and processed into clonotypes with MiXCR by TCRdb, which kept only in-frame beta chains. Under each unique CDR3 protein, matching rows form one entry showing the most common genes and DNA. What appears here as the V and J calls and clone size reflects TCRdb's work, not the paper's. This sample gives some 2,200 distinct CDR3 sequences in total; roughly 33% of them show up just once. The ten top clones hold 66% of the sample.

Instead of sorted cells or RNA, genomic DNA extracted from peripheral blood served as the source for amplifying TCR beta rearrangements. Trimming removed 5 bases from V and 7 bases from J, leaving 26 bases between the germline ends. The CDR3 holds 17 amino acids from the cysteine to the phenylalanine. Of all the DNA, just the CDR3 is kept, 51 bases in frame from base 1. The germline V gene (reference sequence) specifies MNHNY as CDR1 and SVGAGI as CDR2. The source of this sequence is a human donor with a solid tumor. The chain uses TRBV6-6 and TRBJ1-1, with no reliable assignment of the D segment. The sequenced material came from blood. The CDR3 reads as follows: CASSVVGQYNRVGEAFF. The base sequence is TGTGCCAGCAGTGTGGTGGGTCAGTACAACCGAGTCGGTGAAGCTTTCTTT.